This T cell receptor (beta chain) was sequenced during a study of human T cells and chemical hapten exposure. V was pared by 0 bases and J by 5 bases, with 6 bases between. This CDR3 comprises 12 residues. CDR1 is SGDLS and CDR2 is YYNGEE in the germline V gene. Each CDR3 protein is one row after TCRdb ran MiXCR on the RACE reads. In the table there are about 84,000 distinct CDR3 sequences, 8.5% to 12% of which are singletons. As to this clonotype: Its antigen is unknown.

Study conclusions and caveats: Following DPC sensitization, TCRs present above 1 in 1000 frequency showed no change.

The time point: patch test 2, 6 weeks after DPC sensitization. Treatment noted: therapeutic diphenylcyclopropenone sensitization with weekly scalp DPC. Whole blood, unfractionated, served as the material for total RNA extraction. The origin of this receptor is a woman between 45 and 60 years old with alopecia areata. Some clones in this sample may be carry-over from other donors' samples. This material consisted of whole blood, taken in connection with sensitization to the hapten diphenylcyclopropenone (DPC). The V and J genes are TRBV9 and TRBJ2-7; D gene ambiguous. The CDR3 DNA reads TGTGCCAGCAGCGTAGGAACGGACGAGCAGTACTTC. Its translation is CASSVGTDEQYF.